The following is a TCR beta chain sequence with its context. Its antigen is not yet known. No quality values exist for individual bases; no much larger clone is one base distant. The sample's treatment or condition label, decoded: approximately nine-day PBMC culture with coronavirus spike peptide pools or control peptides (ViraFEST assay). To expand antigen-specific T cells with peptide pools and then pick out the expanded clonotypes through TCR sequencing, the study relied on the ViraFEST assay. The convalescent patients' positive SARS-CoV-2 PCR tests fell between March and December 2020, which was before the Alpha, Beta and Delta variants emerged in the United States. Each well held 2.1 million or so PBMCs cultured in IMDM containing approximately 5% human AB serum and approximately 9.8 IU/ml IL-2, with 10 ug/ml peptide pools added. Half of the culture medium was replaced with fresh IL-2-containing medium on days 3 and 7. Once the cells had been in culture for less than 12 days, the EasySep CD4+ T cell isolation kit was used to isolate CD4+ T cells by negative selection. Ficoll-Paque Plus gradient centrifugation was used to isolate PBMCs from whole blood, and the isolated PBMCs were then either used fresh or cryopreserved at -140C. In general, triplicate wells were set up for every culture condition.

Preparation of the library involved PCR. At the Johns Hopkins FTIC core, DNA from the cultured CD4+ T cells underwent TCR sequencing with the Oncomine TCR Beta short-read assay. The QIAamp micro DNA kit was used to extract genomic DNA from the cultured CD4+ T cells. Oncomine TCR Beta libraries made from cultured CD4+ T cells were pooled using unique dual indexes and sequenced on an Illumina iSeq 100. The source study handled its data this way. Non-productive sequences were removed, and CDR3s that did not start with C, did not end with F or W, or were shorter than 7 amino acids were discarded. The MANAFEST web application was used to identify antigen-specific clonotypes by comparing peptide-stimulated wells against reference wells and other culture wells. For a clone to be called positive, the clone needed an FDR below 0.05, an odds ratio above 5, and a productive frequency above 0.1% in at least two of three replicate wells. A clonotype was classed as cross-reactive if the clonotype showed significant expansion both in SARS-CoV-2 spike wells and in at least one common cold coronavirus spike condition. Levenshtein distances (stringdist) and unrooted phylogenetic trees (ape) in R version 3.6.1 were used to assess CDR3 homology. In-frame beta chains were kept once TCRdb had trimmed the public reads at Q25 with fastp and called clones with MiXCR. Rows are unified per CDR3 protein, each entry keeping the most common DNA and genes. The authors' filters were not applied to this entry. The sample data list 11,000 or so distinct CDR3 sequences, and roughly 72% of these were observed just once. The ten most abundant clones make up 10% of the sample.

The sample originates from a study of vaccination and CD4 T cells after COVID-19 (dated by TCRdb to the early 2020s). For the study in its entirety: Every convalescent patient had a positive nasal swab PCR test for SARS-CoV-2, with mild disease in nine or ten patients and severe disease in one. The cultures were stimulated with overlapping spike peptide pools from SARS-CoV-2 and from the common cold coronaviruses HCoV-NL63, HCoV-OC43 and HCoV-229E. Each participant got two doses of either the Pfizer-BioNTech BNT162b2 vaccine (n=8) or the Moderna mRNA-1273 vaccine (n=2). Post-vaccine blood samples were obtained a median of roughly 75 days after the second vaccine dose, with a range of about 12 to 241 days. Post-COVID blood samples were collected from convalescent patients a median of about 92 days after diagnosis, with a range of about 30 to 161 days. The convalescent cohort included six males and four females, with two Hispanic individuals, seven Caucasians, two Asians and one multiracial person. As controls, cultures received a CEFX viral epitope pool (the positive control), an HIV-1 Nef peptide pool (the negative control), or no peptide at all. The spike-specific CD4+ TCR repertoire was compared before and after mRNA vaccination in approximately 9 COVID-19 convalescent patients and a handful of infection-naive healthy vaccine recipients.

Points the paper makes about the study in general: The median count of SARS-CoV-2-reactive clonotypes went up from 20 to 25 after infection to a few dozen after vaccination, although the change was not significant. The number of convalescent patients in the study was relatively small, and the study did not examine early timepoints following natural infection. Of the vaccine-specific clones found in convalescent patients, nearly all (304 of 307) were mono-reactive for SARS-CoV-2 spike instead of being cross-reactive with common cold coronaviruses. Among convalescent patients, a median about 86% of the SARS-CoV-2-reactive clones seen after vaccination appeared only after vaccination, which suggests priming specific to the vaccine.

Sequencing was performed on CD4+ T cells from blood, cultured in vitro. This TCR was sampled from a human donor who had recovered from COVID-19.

The DNA reads TGTGCCAGCAGTTTATCTCTTCCAGGGAGGGCAGATACGCAGTATTTT. It codes for CASSLSLPGRADTQYF. The chain employs TRBV12-3 or TRBV12-4 and TRBJ2-3, and TRBD2 matches 7 of the central bases. The CDR3 has 16 amino acids, counting the end cysteine and phenylalanine. Only the CDR3 portion is preserved as DNA: 48 bases, with reading frame beginning at the first base. Trimming takes 2 bases off V and 4 bases off J; junction bases not matched to a gene: 9.